The entry below describes one T cell receptor (beta chain). This sample was taken from a study of OX40 agonist ivuxolimab in advanced cancers. Study information: Three dose-escalation patients had partial responses: one with hepatocellular carcinoma and two with cutaneous melanoma.

TCRdb keeps only in-frame clones here, not all; method: immunoSEQ multiplex PCR. Of tens of thousands of clones in the sample, roughly 82% were seen once. Germline CDR1 reads LGHNA; CDR2 reads YNFKEQ. V lost 0 bases and J lost 5, with 13 bases in between. The CDR3 has 15 residues. The source material was CD4+ or CD8+ T cells sorted from blood, sampled in a trial of the OX40 agonist ivuxolimab. The receptor comes from an adult with an advanced solid tumor such as melanoma, head and neck, liver or kidney cancer. The V and J genes are TRBV4-2 and TRBJ2-5; no clear D. The chain's CDR3 is CASSQDQVAGETQYF. The CDR3 DNA follows: TGTGCCAGCAGCCAAGATCAGGTAGCTGGTGAGACCCAGTACTTC.